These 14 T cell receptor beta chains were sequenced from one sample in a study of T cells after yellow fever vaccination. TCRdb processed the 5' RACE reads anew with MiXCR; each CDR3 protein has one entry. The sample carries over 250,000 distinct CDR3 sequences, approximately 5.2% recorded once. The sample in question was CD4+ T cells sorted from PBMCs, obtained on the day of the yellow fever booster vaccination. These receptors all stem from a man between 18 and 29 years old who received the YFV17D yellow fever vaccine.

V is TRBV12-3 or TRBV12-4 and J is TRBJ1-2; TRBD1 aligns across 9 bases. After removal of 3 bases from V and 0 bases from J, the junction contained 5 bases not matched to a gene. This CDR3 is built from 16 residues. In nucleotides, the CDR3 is TGTGCCAGCAGTTTCGACAGGGGGTCGGCTAACTATGGCTACACCTTC. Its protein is CASSFDRGSANYGYTF.

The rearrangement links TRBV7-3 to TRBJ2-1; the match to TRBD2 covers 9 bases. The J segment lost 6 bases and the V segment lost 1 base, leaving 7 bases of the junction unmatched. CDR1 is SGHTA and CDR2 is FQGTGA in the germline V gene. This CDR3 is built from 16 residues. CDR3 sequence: CASSLRWTSEFNEQFF. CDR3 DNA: TGTGCCAGCAGCTTAAGATGGACTAGCGAGTTCAATGAGCAGTTCTTC.

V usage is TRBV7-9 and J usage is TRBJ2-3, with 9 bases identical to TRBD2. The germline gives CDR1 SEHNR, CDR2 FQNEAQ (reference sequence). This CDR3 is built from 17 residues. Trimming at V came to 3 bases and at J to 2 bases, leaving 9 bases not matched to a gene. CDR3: CASSLDNRLAATDTQYF. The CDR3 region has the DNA TGTGCCAGCAGCTTGGACAACCGACTAGCGGCCACAGATACGCAGTATTTT.

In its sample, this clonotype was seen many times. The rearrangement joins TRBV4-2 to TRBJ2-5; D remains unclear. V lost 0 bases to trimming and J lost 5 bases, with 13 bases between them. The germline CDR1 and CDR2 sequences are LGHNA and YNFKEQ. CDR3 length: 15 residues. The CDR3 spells CASSQDPEFPETQYF. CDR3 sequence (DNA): TGTGCCAGCAGCCAAGATCCGGAATTCCCCGAGACCCAGTACTTC.

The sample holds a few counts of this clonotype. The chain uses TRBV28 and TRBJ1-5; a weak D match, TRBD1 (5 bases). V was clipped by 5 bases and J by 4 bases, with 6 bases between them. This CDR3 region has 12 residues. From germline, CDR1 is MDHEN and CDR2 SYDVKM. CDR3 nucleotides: TGTGCCAGCAGTGAGGGGAATCAGCCCCAGCATTTT. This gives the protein CASSEGNQPQHF.

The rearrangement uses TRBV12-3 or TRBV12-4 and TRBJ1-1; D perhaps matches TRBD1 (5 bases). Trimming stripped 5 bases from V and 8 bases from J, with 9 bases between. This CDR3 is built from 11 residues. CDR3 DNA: TGTGCCAGCAGTCACAGGAAGGAAGCTTTCTTT. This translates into CASSHRKEAFF.

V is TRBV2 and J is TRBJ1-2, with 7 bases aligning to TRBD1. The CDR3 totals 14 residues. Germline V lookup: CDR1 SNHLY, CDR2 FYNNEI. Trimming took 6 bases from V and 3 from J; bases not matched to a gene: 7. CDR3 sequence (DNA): TGTGCCAGCAGAGGACAGGCTGAATACTATGGCTACACCTTC. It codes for CASRGQAEYYGYTF.

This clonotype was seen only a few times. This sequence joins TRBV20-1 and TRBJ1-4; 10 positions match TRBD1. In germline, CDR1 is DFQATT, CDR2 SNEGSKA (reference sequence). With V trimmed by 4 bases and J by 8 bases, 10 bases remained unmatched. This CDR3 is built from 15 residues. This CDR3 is CSATPPTGGREKLFF. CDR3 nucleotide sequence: TGCAGTGCTACACCTCCGACAGGGGGCCGGGAAAAACTGTTTTTT.

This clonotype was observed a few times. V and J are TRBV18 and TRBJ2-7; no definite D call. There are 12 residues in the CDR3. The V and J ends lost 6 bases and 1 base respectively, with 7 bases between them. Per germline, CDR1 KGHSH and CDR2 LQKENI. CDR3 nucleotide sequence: TGTGCCAGCTCTGACGAATCCTACGAGCAGTACTTC. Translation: CASSDESYEQYF.

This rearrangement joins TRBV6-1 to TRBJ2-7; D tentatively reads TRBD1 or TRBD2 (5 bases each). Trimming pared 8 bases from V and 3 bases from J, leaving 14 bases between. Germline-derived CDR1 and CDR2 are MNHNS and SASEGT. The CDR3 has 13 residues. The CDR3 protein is CASRGESVYEQYV. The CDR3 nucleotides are TGTGCCAGCCGAGGGGAATCAGTCTACGAGCAGTACGTC.

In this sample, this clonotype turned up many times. CDR3 in amino acids: CASSGSTGGNTIYF. The DNA for the CDR3 is TGCGCCAGCAGCGGCTCGACAGGAGGAAACACCATATATTTT. The chain joins TRBV5-1 to TRBJ1-3; D perhaps matches TRBD1 (6 bases). CDR3 length: 14 residues. The V end was cut by 4 bases, the J end by 4 bases, with 12 bases between. Germline CDR1 is SGHRS and CDR2 is YFSETQ.

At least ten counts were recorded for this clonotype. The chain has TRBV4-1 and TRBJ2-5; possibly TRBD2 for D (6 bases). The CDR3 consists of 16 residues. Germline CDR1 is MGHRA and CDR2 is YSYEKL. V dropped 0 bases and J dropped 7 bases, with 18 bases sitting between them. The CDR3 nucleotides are TGCGCCAGCAGCCAAGAAGGAGGGATCGGACTCGGGACCCAGTACTTC. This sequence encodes CASSQEGGIGLGTQYF.

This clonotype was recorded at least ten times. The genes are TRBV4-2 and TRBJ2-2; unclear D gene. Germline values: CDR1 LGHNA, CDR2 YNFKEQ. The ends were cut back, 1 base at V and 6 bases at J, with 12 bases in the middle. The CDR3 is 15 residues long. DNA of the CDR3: TGTGCCAGCAGCCAAGTTCTACGAAATGCCGGGGAGCTGTTTTTT. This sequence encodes CASSQVLRNAGELFF.

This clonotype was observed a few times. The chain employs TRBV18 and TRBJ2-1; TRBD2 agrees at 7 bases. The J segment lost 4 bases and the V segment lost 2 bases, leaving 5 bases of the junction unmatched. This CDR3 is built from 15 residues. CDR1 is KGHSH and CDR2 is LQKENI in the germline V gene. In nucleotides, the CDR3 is TGTGCCAGCTCACCAGGACTAGTGGGGTACAATGAGCAGTTCTTC. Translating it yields CASSPGLVGYNEQFF.